This T cell receptor beta chain was sequenced in a study of tumor-infiltrating lymphocytes in primary liver carcinoma. This clonotype has a handful of counts. Its matching antigen is unknown. CDR3 size: 14 residues. The germline V and J ends were trimmed by 5 bases and 4 bases, with 17 bases remaining between them. The germline V gene has CDR1 DFQATT and CDR2 SNEGSKA (reference sequence). Notes on the study in general: Against blood, tumors held a significantly higher top-250-clone fraction (p = 0.039). Tumor-blood pairs (like tumor-adjacent pairs) overlapped less than tumor region pairs did.

RNA isolated from unsorted whole blood supplied the blood RNA, with germline DNA also extracted. TCR beta cDNA was reverse-transcribed from roughly 520 ng of total RNA. The reaction used a constant-region primer and ProtoScript II reverse transcriptase. The TCR beta library was amplified through three nested multiplex PCR rounds in a modified ARM-PCR procedure. In the first two PCR rounds, TRBV1-TRBV30 forward primers were paired with a C-beta reverse primer, and each round lasted approximately 10 cycles. TCRdb redid the calling of the multiplex PCR reads with MiXCR, one entry per CDR3 protein. The sample carries fewer than 350,000 distinct CDR3 sequences, 65% recorded once.

V gene TRBV20-1 combines with J gene TRBJ1-1; a weak D match, TRBD1 (5 bases). The specimen sequenced was peripheral blood. The TCR sequence derives from a man aged 40-50 years with primary liver carcinoma and hepatitis B virus infection. For the CDR3, the DNA is TGCAGTGCTCCGGGAGTAGGGGTATTCACTGAAGCTTTCTTT. It specifies CSAPGVGVFTEAFF.